This record looks at one TCR beta chain sequence and its context. Its antigen is still unknown. The data were obtained in a study of vaccination effects on CD4 cells after COVID-19. This CDR3 has 15 residues. V lost 5 bases to trimming and J lost 8 bases, with 21 bases between them. In germline, CDR1 is SGHAT, CDR2 FQNNGV. TCRdb keeps only in-frame clones here, not all; method: immunoSEQ multiplex PCR. Here the sample spans more than 20,000 clones, 70% to 80% being singletons. Antigen-specific CD4+ T cells expanded by the ViraFEST assay with viral peptide pools were then sequenced. Between days 9 and 11 of culture, CD4+ T cells were separated out. PCR-confirmed SARS-CoV-2 infection occurred in the person between March and December 2020.

Sequenced material: CD4+ T cells from PBMCs cultured with a peptide pool, taken before COVID-19 vaccination. This receptor was identified in a human donor who had a prior SARS-CoV-2 infection. The rearrangement joins TRBV11-2 to TRBJ1-1; D might be TRBD1 (6 bases). This CDR3 is CASSLTQGLQGEAFF. The CDR3 region has the DNA TGTGCCAGCAGCCTAACCCAGGGGTTACAAGGGGAAGCTTTCTTT.